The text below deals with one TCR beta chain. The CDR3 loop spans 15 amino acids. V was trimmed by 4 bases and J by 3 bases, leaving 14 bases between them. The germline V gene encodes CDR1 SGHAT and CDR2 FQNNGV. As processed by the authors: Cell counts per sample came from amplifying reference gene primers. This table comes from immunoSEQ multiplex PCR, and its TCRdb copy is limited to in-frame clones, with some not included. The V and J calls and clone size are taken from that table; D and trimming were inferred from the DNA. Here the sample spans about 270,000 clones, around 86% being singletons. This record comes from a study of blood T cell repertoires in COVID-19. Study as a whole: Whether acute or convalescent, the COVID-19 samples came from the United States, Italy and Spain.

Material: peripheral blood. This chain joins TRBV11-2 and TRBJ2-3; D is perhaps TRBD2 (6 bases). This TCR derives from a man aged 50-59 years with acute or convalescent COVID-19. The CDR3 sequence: CASSSLVSGTDTQYF. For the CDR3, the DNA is TGTGCCAGCAGCTCCTTGGTTAGCGGAACAGATACGCAGTATTTT. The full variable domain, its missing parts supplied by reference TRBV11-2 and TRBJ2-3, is EAGVAQSPRYKIIEKRQSVAFWCNPISGHATLYWYQQILGQGPKLLIQFQNNGVVDDSQLPKDRFSAERLKGVDSTLKIQPAKLEDSAVYLCASSSLVSGTDTQYFGPGTRLTVL.